The sequence of this TCR beta chain was determined in a study of T cells in Graves' hyperthyroidism and ophthalmopathy. Study context: Any treatment followed the collection of peripheral blood at initial diagnosis.

Every diagnosis used clinical symptoms, serum thyroxine and TRAb, thyroid ultrasound and orbital computed tomography. Overall study findings and caveats: Among clonotypes expanded in thyroid above 0.001, most were also found in blood. Onset of ophthalmopathy came a median roughly 6.9 months after the model predicted it.

RNA transcripts yielded amplified TCR beta CDR3 regions. In the first-round RT-PCR of the TCR CDR3, the HTBI primer set was used. TCRdb processed the multiplex PCR reads anew with MiXCR; each CDR3 protein has one entry. The profile shows more than 500,000 distinct CDR3 sequences, around 15% of them singletons. This clonotype came up many times. Its antigen is as yet unknown. The CDR3 totals 11 residues. Germline V gene sequence: CDR1 GTSNPN, CDR2 SVGIG (reference sequence). Trimming shortened V by 4 bases and J by 8 bases, and 9 bases separated the two germline ends. The sequencing input was blood. The chain has TRBV30 and TRBJ2-1; D uncertain. This TCR was recovered from a woman in her thirties with Graves' ophthalmopathy. The CDR3 loop reads CAWTPLYEQFF. CDR3 nucleotides: TGTGCCTGGACACCCCTCTATGAGCAGTTCTTC.